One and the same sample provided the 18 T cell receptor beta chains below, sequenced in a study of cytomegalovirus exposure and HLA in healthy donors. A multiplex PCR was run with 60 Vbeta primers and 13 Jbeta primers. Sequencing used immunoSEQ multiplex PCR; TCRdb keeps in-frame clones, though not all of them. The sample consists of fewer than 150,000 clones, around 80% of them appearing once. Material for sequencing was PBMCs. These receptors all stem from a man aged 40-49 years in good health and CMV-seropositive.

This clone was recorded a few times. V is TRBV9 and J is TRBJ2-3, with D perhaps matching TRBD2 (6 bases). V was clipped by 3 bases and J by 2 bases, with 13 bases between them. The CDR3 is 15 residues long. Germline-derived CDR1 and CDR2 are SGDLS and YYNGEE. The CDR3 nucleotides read TGTGCCAGCAGCGACGGACTAACCCACACAGATACGCAGTATTTT. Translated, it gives CASSDGLTHTDTQYF.

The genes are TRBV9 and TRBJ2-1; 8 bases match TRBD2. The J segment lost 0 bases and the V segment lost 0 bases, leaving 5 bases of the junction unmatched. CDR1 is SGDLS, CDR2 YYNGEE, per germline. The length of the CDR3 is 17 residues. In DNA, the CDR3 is TGTGCCAGCAGCGTAGGGGTTAGCGGGATCTCCTACAATGAGCAGTTCTTC. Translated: CASSVGVSGISYNEQFF.

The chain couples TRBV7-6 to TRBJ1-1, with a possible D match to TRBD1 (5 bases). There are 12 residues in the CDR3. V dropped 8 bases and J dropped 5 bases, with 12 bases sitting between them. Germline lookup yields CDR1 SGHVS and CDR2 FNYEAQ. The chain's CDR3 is CASSPRGTEAFF. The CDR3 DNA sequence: TGTGCCAGCTCCCCTCGGGGGACTGAAGCTTTCTTT.

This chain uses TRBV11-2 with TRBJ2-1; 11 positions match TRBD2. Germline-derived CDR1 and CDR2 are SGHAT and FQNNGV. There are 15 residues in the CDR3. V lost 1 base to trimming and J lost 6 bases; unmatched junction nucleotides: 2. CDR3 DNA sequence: TGTGCCAGCAGCTTAGGACTAGCGGGAACCAATGAGCAGTTCTTC. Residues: CASSLGLAGTNEQFF.

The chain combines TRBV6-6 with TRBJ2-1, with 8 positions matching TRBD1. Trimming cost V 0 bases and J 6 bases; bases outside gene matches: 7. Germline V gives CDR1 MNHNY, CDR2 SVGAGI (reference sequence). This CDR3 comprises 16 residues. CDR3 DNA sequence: TGTGCCAGCAGTTACTCTCCCGGACAGGGCCGCAATGAGCAGTTCTTC. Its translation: CASSYSPGQGRNEQFF.

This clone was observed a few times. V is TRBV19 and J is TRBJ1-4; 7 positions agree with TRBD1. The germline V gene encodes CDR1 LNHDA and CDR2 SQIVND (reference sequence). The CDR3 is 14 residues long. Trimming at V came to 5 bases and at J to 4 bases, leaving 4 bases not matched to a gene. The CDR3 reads CASSGTAYNEKLFF. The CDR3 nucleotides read TGTGCCAGTAGTGGGACAGCCTATAATGAAAAACTGTTTTTT.

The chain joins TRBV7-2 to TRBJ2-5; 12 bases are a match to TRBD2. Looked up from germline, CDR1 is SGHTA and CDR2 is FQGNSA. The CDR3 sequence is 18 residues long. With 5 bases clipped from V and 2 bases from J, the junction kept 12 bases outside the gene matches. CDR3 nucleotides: TGTGCCAGCAGCCGCCTCGGGCTAGCGGGAGGGGGGCAAGAGACCCAGTACTTC. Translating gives CASSRLGLAGGGQETQYF.

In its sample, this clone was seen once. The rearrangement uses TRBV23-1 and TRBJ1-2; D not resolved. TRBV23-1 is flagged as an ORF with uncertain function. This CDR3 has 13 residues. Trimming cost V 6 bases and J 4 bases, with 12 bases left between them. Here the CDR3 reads CASSSTRGYGYTF. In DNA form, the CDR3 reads TGCGCCAGCAGCTCCACCCGGGGCTATGGCTACACCTTC.

This CDR3 reads CAILRDRTYEQYF. The DNA of the CDR3 is TGTGCCATCCTCAGGGACAGGACTTACGAGCAGTACTTC. This chain connects TRBV6-1 to TRBJ2-7; TRBD1 matches at 8 bases. The V gene's germline CDR1 is MNHNS and CDR2 SASEGT. This CDR3 contains 13 residues. V shed 10 bases, J shed 4 bases, and the junction held 9 bases outside the gene matches.

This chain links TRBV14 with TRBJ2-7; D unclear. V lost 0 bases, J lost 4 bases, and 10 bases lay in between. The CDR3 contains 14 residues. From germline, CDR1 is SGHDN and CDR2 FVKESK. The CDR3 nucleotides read TGTGCCAGCAGCCAAGATCTCTCCGGGTACGAGCAGTACTTC. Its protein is CASSQDLSGYEQYF.

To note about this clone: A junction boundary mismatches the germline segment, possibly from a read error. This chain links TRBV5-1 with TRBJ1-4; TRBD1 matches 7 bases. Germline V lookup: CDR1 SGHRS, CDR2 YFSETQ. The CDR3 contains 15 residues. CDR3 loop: CASRPTGNEMNPFFW. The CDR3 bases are TGCGCCAGCAGGCCGACAGGGAACGAGATGAACCCTTTTTTTTGG.

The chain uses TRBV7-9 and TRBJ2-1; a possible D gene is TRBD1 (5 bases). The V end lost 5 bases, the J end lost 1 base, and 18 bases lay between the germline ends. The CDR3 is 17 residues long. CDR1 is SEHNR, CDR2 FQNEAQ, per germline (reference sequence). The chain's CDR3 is CASSTGASLGSYNEQFF. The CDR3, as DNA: TGTGCCAGCAGCACTGGGGCATCACTGGGATCCTACAATGAGCAGTTCTTC. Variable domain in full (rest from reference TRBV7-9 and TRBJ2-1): DTGVSQNPRHKITKRGQNVTFRCDPISEHNRLYWYRQTLGQGPEFLTYFQNEAQLEKSRLLSDRFSAERPKGSFSTLEIQRTEQGDSAMYLCASSTGASLGSYNEQFFGPGTRLTVL.

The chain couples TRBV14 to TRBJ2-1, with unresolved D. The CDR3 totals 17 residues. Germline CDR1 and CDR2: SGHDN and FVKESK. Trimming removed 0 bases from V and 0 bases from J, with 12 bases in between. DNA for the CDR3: TGTGCCAGCAGCCAAGATTCCCCTTCCCGCTCCTACAATGAGCAGTTCTTC. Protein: CASSQDSPSRSYNEQFF.

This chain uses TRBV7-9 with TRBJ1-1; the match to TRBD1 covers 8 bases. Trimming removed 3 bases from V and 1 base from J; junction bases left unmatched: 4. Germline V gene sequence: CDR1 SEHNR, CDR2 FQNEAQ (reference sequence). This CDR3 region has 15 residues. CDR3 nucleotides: TGTGCCAGCAGCTTGTCCGGGACAGGGAACACTGAAGCTTTCTTT. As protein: CASSLSGTGNTEAFF.

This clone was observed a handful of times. The CDR3 DNA reads TGTGCCAGCTCACCAAGGCGGGAGGCCTACAATGAGCAGTTCTTC. It translates to CASSPRREAYNEQFF. The rearrangement uses TRBV18 and TRBJ2-1; 8 bases match TRBD2. CDR1 KGHSH and CDR2 LQKENI come from the germline V gene. With 2 bases clipped from V and 2 bases from J, the junction kept 2 bases outside the gene matches. The CDR3 runs to 15 residues.

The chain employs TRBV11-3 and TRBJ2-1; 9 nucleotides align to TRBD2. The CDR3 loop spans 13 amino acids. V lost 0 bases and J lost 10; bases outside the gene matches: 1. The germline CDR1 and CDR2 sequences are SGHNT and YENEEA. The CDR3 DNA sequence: TGTGCCAGCAGCTTAGAGCTAGCGGGGGAGCAGTTCTTC. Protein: CASSLELAGEQFF.

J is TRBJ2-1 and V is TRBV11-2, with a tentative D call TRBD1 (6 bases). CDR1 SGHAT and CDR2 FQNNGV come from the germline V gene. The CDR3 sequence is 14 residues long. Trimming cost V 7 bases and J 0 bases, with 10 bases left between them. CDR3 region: CASKGQRSYNEQFF. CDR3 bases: TGTGCCAGCAAAGGACAGCGCTCCTACAATGAGCAGTTCTTC.

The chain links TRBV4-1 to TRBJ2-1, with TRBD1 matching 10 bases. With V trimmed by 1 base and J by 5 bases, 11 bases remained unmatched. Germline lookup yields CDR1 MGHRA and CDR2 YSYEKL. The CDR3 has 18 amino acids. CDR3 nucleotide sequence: TGCGCCAGCAGCCAAGGGGGGTTGCGGACAGGGGGTCACAATGAGCAGTTCTTC. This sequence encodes CASSQGGLRTGGHNEQFF.